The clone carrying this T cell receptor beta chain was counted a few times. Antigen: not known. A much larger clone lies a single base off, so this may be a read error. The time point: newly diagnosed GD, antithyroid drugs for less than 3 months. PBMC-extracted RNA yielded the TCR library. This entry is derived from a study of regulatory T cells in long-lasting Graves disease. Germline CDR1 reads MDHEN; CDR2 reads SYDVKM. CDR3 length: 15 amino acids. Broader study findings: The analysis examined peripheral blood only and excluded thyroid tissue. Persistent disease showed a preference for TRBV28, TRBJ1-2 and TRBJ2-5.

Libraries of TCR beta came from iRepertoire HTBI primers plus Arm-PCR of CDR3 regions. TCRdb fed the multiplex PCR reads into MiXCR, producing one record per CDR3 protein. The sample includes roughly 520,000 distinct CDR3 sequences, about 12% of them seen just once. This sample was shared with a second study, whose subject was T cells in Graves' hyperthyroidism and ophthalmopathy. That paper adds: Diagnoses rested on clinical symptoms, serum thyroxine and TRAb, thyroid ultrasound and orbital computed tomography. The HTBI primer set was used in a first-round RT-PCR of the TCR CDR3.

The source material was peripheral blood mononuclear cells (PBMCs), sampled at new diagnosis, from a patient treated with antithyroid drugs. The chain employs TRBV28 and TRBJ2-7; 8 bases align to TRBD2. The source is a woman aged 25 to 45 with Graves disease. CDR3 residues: CAGSSQRETTYEQYF. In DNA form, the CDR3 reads TGTGCCGGCAGCTCTCAGCGGGAGACCACCTACGAGCAGTACTTC.